This is a list of T cell receptor beta chains from one sample in a study of T cells after yellow fever vaccination. TCRdb passed the 5' RACE reads through MiXCR, listing each CDR3 protein once. Altogether more than 95,000 distinct CDR3 sequences are present, 8% to 10% being singletons, with the ten largest covering 40%. The specimen comprised CD8+ T cells sorted from PBMCs, sampled on the day of the yellow fever booster vaccination. These receptors all come from a man aged 18 to 30 who received the YFV17D yellow fever vaccine. Both conserved end residues are part of each CDR3. D genes are given only for firm matches. Clone sizes are given selectively: once, few, many, or a class where the clone is expanded.

>large|TRBD1|TRBJ2-5|TRBV5-6
TGTGCCAGCAGCTTGGGCAGGGGGTATGAGACCCAGTACTTC
CASSLGRGYETQYF
>NA|TRBD1|TRBJ1-1|TRBV3-1
TGTGCCAGCAGCCAAGGCGAGACAGGGTGGAACACTGAAGCTTTCTTT
CASSQGETGWNTEAFF
>many|NA|TRBJ2-1|TRBV5-1
TGCGCCAGCAGCTTGGCCGGTCACGACTACAATGAGCAGTTCTTC
CASSLAGHDYNEQFF
>NA|TRBD1|TRBJ1-1|TRBV25-1
TGTGCCAGCAGTGATGACAGGGGGAGAACTGAAGCTTTCTTT
CASSDDRGRTEAFF
>NA|NA|TRBJ2-5|TRBV20-1
TGCAGTGCTAGCATGGACGCTTACCAAGAGACCCAGTACTTC
CSASMDAYQETQYF
>many|NA|TRBJ2-2|TRBV20-1
TGCAGTGCTAGAGATGTAAGGGAGAGTTACACCGGGGAGCTGTTTTTT
CSARDVRESYTGELFF
>NA|NA|TRBJ2-3|TRBV30
TGTGCCTGGTCCGGGGGATTTAGCACAGATACGCAGTATTTT
CAWSGGFSTDTQYF
>once|TRBD2|TRBJ2-5|TRBV5-4
TGTGCCAGCAGCCGGGGGGTATCTAGCGTTTCAGAGACCCAGTACTTC
CASSRGVSSVSETQYF
>NA|TRBD2|TRBJ2-1|TRBV27
TGTGCCAGCAGTTTAGGCGGGGGGGTGGGTGAGCAGTTCTTC
CASSLGGGVGEQFF
>many|NA|TRBJ2-1|TRBV3-1
TGTGCCAGCAGCCCCGGGTCTTACAATGAGCAGTTCTTC
CASSPGSYNEQFF
>few|NA|TRBJ1-5|TRBV14
TGTGCCAGCAGCCAGGACACTTATCAGCCCCAGCATTTT
CASSQDTYQPQHF
>many|NA|TRBJ1-1|TRBV4-3
TGCGCCAGCAGCCAAGGTATGGGGACTGAAGCTTTCTTT
CASSQGMGTEAFF
>NA|NA|TRBJ1-5|TRBV9
TGTGCCAGCAGCGTAACGTCGGAAAATCAGCCCCAGCATTTT
CASSVTSENQPQHF
>NA|NA|TRBJ2-7|TRBV5-6
TGTGCCAGCAGCTTAGAGGCCCTCTCCTACGAGCAGTACTTC
CASSLEALSYEQYF
>NA|NA|TRBJ1-4|TRBV12-3/TRBV12-4
TGTGCCAGCAGTTTTGTAGGTGGACTACGTGAAAAACTGTTTTTT
CASSFVGGLREKLFF
>few|NA|TRBJ2-4|TRBV24-1
TGTGCCACCAGTGCACCCTGGGGAGCCAAAAACATTCAGTACTTC
CATSAPWGAKNIQYF
>NA|TRBD1|TRBJ1-2|TRBV29-1
TGCAGCGTTGAACAGGGGGCATTTGGCTACACCTTC
CSVEQGAFGYTF
>few|TRBD1|TRBJ2-5|TRBV9
TGTGCCAGCAGCGTAGCCGGGACAGGGGAGACCCAGTACTTC
CASSVAGTGETQYF
>NA|TRBD1|TRBJ1-5|TRBV12-3/TRBV12-4
TGTGCCAGCACCCGGGACAGGGAAAATCAGCCCCAGCATTTT
CASTRDRENQPQHF
>few|NA|TRBJ2-3|TRBV7-8
TGTGCCAGCAGCTTATCCTCTAGCGCTTTGGCGGATACGCAGTATTTT
CASSLSSSALADTQYF
>few|NA|TRBJ1-5|TRBV28
TGTGCCAGCAGTTTAGAGGTGATGCCCCAGCATTTT
CASSLEVMPQHF
>few|NA|TRBJ2-1|TRBV4-1
TGCGCCAGCAGCCAAGAAGATGGCTCCTACAATGAGCAGTTCTTC
CASSQEDGSYNEQFF
>NA|NA|TRBJ1-1|TRBV6-5
TGTGCCAGCAGTTCGGACGGGGAAGCTTTCTTT
CASSSDGEAFF
>NA|TRBD1|TRBJ2-2|TRBV4-1
TGCGCCAGCAGCCAAGGCCCGGCAGGGACAGCGAACACCGGGGAGCTGTTTTTT
CASSQGPAGTANTGELFF
>few|TRBD2|TRBJ2-3|TRBV9
TGTGCCAGCAGCGTTTCACTAGCGGGAGTCACAGATACGCAGTATTTT
CASSVSLAGVTDTQYF
>NA|TRBD1|TRBJ1-4|TRBV7-9
TGTGCCAGCAGCCCCCCGGGACAGCATAATGAAAAACTGTTTTTT
CASSPPGQHNEKLFF
>NA|NA|TRBJ2-3|TRBV7-7
TGTGCTAGCAGCATAGGGGTGCGGGAAGGAGGCACAGATACGCAGTATTTT
CASSIGVREGGTDTQYF
>NA|NA|TRBJ2-1|TRBV7-9
TGTGCCAGCAGCTCCCAGTCCGGGCATGAGCAGTTCTTC
CASSSQSGHEQFF
>few|TRBD2|TRBJ2-2|TRBV9
TGTGCCAGCAGCGTAGGGGGGGGTAACGGGGAGCTGTTTTTT
CASSVGGGNGELFF
>many|TRBD1|TRBJ2-2|TRBV12-3/TRBV12-4
TGTGCCAGCAGTTCGGGACAGACGTTCGTCGGGGAGCTGTTTTTT
CASSSGQTFVGELFF
>NA|NA|TRBJ1-1|TRBV5-1
TGCGCCAGCAGCTCTTACAGGGTGAACACTGAAGCTTTCTTT
CASSSYRVNTEAFF
>few|NA|TRBJ2-5|TRBV6-5
TGTGCCAGCAGTTACATAGGGTCCGGGACCCAGTACTTC
CASSYIGSGTQYF
>NA|NA|TRBJ2-1|TRBV27
TGTGCCAGCAGCCGTCAGGGATCAAACAATGAGCAGTTCTTC
CASSRQGSNNEQFF
>NA|TRBD2|TRBJ2-1|TRBV11-2
TGTGCCAGCAGCGGACTAGCGGGGGGTGAGCAGCTCTTC
CASSGLAGGEQLF
>few|NA|TRBJ1-5|TRBV5-5
TGTGCCAGCAGCTTGGTAGGGGATGGTCAGCCCCAGCATTTT
CASSLVGDGQPQHF
>NA|NA|TRBJ1-4|TRBV28
TGTGCCAGCAGTTTCTGGCAGGGGCTTGGTGAAAAACTGTTTTTT
CASSFWQGLGEKLFF
>NA|NA|TRBJ2-3|TRBV4-1
TGCGCCAGCAGCCAAGATGAGACTACCTTTAGCACAGATACGCAGTATTTT
CASSQDETTFSTDTQYF
>NA|TRBD2|TRBJ2-3|TRBV7-3
TGTGCCAGCAGCTTATACGGGGGACTAGCCCCAGATACGCAGTATTTT
CASSLYGGLAPDTQYF
>few|NA|TRBJ2-4|TRBV29-1
TGCAGCGTTTCGACAGACTCATTGAACATTCAGTACTTC
CSVSTDSLNIQYF
>few|NA|TRBJ2-6|TRBV7-6
TGTGCCAGCAGCTTATATCCGGGAGAGAGCTCTGGGGCCAACGTCCTGACTTTC
CASSLYPGESSGANVLTF
>many|TRBD1|TRBJ2-7|TRBV4-2
TGTGCCAGCAGCCATTACGGGACAGACTCCTTGGAGCAGTACTTC
CASSHYGTDSLEQYF
>few|NA|TRBJ1-1|TRBV5-4
TGTGCCAGCAGCTTGGTGGCAGGGAACACTGAAGCTTTCTTT
CASSLVAGNTEAFF
>few|NA|TRBJ1-6|TRBV6-2/TRBV6-3
TGTGCCAGCAGGTACAGCTCCTATAATTCACCCCTCCACTTT
CASRYSSYNSPLHF
>NA|NA|TRBJ2-2|TRBV29-1
TGCAGCGCCTGGGGGGCAGGGGCCAACACCGGGGAGCTGTTTTTT
CSAWGAGANTGELFF